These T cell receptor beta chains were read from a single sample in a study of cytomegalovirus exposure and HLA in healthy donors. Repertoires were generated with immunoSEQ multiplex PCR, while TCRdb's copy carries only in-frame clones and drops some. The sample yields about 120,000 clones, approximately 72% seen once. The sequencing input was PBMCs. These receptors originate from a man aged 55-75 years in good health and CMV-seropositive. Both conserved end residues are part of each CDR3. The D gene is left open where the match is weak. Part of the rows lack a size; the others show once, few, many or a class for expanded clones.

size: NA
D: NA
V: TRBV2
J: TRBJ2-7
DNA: TGTGCCAGCAGTGAGGTCACAAACTACGAGCAGTACTTC
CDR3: CASSEVTNYEQYF

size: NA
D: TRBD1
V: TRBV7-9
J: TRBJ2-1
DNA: TGTGCCAGCAGCTTTTTTACGACAGGGGTGGGGAATGAGCAGTTCTTC
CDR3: CASSFFTTGVGNEQFF

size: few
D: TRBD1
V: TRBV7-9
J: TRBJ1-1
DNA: TGTGCCAGCAGCCGAGGACAGGGGTGGACTGAAGCTTTCTTT
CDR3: CASSRGQGWTEAFF

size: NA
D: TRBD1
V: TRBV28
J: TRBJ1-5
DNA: TGTGCCAGCAGAGATCCGGGGACAGGGGGGCATTTT
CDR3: CASRDPGTGGHF

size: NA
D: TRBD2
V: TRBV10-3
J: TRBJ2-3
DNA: TGTGCCATCAGCGGCCGACTAGCGGGAGAAACAGATACGCAGTATTTT
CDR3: CAISGRLAGETDTQYF

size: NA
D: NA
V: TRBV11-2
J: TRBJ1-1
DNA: TGTGCCAGCAGCCAACAGGGTCCCCAGGTAACTGAAGCTTTCTTT
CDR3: CASSQQGPQVTEAFF

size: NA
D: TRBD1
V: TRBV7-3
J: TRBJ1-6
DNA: TGTGCCAGCAGCCTCGGACAGGGTCGTAATTCACCCCTCCACTTT
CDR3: CASSLGQGRNSPLHF

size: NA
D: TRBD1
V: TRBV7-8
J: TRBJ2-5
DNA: TGTGCCAGCAGCGCGGACAGGCGAGAGACCCAGTACTTC
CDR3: CASSADRRETQYF

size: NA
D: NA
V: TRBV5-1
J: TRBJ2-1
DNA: TGCGCCAGCAGCTTGGCCCTGAGTAGAAGCTCCTACAATGAGCAGTTCTTC
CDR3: CASSLALSRSSYNEQFF

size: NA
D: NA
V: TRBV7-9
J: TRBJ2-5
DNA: TGTGCCAGTCTTACTAGTGGAGAGACCCAGTACTTC
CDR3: CASLTSGETQYF

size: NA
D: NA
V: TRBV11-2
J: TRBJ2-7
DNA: TGTGCCAGCGGCCAGGCCAATTCCCACGAGCAGTACTTC
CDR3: CASGQANSHEQYF

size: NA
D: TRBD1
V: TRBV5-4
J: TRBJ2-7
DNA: TGTGCCAGCAGCTGGGGCCCCGGGACAGGGGGCTACGAGCAGTACTTC
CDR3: CASSWGPGTGGYEQYF

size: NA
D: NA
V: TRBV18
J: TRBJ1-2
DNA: TGTGCCAGCTCACCGGTTACAGACTATGGCTACACCTTC
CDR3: CASSPVTDYGYTF

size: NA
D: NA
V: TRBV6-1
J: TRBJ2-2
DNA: TGTGCCAGCAGTGTGACTCGGAACACCGGGGAGCTGTTTTTT
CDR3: CASSVTRNTGELFF

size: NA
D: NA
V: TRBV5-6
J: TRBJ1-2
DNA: TGTGCCAGCATCTTCCGCGTTACCCGCAAGACTAACTATGGCTACACCTTC
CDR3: CASIFRVTRKTNYGYTF

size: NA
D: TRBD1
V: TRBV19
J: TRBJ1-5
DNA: TGTGCCAGTAGCAAGGACAGGGTCAATCAGCCCCAGCATTTT
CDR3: CASSKDRVNQPQHF

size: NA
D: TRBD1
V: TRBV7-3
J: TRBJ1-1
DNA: TGTGCCAGCAGCGCTTCGACAGGGTTGAGCACTGAAGCTTTCTTT
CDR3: CASSASTGLSTEAFF

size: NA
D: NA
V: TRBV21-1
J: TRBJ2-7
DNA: TGTGCCAGCAGCAAAGGGGGCCGAGACGCACAACCCCGTCCCTACGAGCAGTACTTC
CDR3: CASSKGGRDAQPRPYEQYF

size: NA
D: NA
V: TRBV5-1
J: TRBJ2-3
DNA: TGCGCCAGCAGCTTGATCGGTAGCCCAGATACGCAGTATTTT
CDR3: CASSLIGSPDTQYF

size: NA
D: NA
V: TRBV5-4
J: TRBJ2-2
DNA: TGTGCCAGCAGCAGAGACAAGAACACCGGGGAGCTGTTTTTT
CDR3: CASSRDKNTGELFF

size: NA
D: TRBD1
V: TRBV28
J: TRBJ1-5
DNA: TGTGCCAGCAGTTCAGGACAGGGAACGAGTCAGCCCCAGCATTTT
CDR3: CASSSGQGTSQPQHF

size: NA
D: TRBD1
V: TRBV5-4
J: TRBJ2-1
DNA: TGTGCCAGCAGCTGGGACAGGGGCGGGTACAATGAGCAGTTCTTC
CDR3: CASSWDRGGYNEQFF

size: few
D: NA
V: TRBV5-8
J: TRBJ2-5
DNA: TGTGCCAGCAGCTTGAGTGCAGGGCAAGAGACCCAGTACTTC
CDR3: CASSLSAGQETQYF

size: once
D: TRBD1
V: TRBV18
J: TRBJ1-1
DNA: TGTGCCAGCTCACCGAGACAGGGGGCAAAAAACACTGAAGCTTTCTTT
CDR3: CASSPRQGAKNTEAFF

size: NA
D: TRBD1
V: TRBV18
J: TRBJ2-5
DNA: TGTGCCAGCTCAGGGGACAGGGGTGAGACCCAGTACTTC
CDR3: CASSGDRGETQYF

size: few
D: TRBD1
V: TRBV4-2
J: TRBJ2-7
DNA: TGTGCCAGCAGACGACAGGGGCGAGAGCAGTACTTC
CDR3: CASRRQGREQYF

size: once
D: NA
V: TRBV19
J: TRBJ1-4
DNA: TGTGCCAGTAGTACCCTCAGCCCTGGGGGGAATGAAAAACTGTTTTTT
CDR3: CASSTLSPGGNEKLFF

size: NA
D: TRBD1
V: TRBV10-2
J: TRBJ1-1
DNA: TGCGCCAGCATTACGGGACAGCCGAACGTCGGAGCTTTCTTT
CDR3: CASITGQPNVGAFF

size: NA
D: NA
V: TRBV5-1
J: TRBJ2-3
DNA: TGCGCCAGCAGCTTGATCGTCTTAACAGATACGCAGTATTTT
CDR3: CASSLIVLTDTQYF

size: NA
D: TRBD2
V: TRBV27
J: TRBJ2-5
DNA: TGTGCCAGCACCCACAACGCCGGGACTAGCGGGAGGGGAGAGACCCAGTACTTC
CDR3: CASTHNAGTSGRGETQYF

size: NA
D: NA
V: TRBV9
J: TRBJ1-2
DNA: TGTGCCAGCAGCGCCCCAGGGGACCGAGGCGGTGTCTATGGCTACACCTTC
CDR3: CASSAPGDRGGVYGYTF

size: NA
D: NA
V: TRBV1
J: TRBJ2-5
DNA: TGCACCAGCAGCCACTCACCAGCGGGGGGTGGAGAGACCCAGTACTTC
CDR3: CTSSHSPAGGGETQYF

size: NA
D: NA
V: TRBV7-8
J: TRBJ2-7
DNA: TGTGCCAGCAGCTCACCCTTAAGCGGGGACAGGCTCTACGAGCAGTACTTC
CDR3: CASSSPLSGDRLYEQYF

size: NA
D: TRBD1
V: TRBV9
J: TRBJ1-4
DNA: TGTGCCAGCAGCCCAGGGACAGGGGCCCCTAATGAAAAACTGTTTTTT
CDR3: CASSPGTGAPNEKLFF

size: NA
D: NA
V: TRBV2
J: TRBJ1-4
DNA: TGTGCCAGCAGTTTACAGGGAACGGAGGAAAAACTGTTTTTT
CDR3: CASSLQGTEEKLFF

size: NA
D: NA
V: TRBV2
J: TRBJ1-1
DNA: TGTGCCAGCAGTGAACAGGGTGGGGGGTACAACACTGAAGCTTTCTTT
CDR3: CASSEQGGGYNTEAFF

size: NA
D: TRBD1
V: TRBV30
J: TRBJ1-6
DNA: TGTGCCTGGAGTGTTCAGTCGGGACAGGGGGTTTCACCCCTCCACTTT
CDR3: CAWSVQSGQGVSPLHF

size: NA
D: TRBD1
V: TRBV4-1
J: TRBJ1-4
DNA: TGCGCCAGCAGCCGAACAGGGGGTACTAATGAAAAACTGTTTTTT
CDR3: CASSRTGGTNEKLFF

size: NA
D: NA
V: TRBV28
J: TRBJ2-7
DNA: TGTGCCAGCAGTTTGCCCCAGGGGACCTCGAAGCAGTACTTC
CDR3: CASSLPQGTSKQYF

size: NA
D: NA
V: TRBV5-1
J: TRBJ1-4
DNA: TGCGCCAGCAGTCGGGATGGACAGTTGGATGAAAAACTGTTTTTT
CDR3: CASSRDGQLDEKLFF

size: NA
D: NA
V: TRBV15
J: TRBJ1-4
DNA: TGTGCCACCAGCAGAGACAGGGGATGGGAAAAACTGTTTTTT
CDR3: CATSRDRGWEKLFF

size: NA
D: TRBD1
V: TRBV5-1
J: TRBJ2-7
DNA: TGCGCCAGCAGTTCGAAGGCGGGACAGGGTTCCGAGCAGTACTTC
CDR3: CASSSKAGQGSEQYF

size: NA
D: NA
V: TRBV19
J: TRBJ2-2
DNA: TGTGCCAGTACCCGACAACGGTTAACCGGGGAGCTGTTTTTT
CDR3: CASTRQRLTGELFF

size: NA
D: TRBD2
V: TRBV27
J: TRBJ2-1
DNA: TGTGCCAGCAGTTTCGGGACTAGCGGGAGGGCCATCGGGGTTGAGCAGTTCTTC
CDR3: CASSFGTSGRAIGVEQFF

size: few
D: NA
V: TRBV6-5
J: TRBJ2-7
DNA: TGTGCCAGCAGTTACTCCAGGGAGGTATCCTACTACGAGCAGTACTTC
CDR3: CASSYSREVSYYEQYF

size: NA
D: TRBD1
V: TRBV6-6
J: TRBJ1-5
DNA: TGTGCCAGCAGGAGAACAGGGGGCTTTCAGCCCCAGCATTTT
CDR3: CASRRTGGFQPQHF

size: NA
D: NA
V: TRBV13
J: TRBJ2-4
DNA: TGTGCCAGCAGGGGGGGGCCTTCAGCCAAAAACATTCAGTACTTC
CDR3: CASRGGPSAKNIQYF

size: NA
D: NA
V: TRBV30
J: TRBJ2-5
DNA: TGTGCCTGGAGTCGGACTGCAGAGACCCAGTACTTC
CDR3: CAWSRTAETQYF

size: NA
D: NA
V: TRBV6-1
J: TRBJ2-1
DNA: TGTGCCACGGGGCAGGGGGGCAATGAGCAGTTCTTC
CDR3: CATGQGGNEQFF

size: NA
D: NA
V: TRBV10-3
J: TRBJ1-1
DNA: TGTGCCACCTCCCCGGGAGGGAGAGGTAACACTGAAGCTTTCTTT
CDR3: CATSPGGRGNTEAFF

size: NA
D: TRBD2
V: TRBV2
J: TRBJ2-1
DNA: TGTGCCAGCAGCTGGACTAGCGCGGGCTACAATGAGCAGTTCTTC
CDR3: CASSWTSAGYNEQFF

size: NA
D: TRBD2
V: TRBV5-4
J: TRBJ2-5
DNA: TGTGCCAGCAGACCGGGACTAGATGGAGAGACCCAGTACTTC
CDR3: CASRPGLDGETQYF

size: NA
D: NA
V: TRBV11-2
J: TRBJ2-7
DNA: TGTGCCAGCAGCTCCCGGCGCTTGGCGGGGACCTACGAGCAGTACTTC
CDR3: CASSSRRLAGTYEQYF

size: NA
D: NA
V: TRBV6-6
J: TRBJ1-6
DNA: TGTGCCAGCAGTTGGACTCAACCGGATAATTCACCCCTCCACTTT
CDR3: CASSWTQPDNSPLHF

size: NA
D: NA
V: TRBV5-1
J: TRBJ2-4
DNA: TGCGCCAGCAGCAGGGGACAGATCGGGAGCACCGCTAAAAACATTCAGTACTTC
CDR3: CASSRGQIGSTAKNIQYF

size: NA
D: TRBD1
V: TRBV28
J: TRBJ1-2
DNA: TGTGCCAGCAGTATTGGACAGGTCAACTATGGCTACACCTTC
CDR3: CASSIGQVNYGYTF

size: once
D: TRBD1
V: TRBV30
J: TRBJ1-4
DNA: TGTGCCTGGAGTGTTGGGGACAGAGCAACTAATGAAAAACTGTTTTTT
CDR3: CAWSVGDRATNEKLFF